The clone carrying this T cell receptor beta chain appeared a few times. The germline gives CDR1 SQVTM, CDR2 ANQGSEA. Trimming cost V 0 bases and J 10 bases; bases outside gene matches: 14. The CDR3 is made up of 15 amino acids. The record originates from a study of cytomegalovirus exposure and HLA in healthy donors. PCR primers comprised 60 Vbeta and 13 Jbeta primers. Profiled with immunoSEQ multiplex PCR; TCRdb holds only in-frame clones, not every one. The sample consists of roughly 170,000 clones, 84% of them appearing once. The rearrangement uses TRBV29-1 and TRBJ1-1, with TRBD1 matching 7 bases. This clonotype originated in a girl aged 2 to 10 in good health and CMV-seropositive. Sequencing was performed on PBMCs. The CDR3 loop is CSVEDPQVSGGVAFF. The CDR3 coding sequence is TGCAGCGTTGAAGATCCCCAAGTATCAGGGGGTGTAGCTTTCTTT.